This passage covers 3 T cell receptor beta chains from one sample sequenced in a study of post-analysis software for immune sequencing data. Findings and limits, study-wide: Four to six TRBV segments were significantly more frequent in patients than in controls. TRBV5-6, TRBV5-1 and TRBV20-1 were among these segments.

These TCRs are of unknown antigen specificity. Unique molecular identifiers had been added to the TCR beta cDNA libraries. In TCRdb, the PCR reads were re-called with MiXCR into one record per CDR3 protein. Among approximately 150,000 distinct CDR3 sequences listed, over 25% were seen once. The sample consisted of blood. The receptors were gathered from a girl under 18 with multiple sclerosis.

The chain combines TRBV7-8 with TRBJ2-1; 9 bases align to TRBD2. V trimming: 3 bases; J trimming: 9 bases; junction bases outside the gene matches: 12. The length of the CDR3 is 16 residues. CDR1 is SGHVS and CDR2 is FQNEAQ in the germline V gene. The CDR3 coding sequence is TGTGCCAGCAGCTTGGGAGCGGGAGGCCCATGGGGTGAGCAGTTCTTC. Translating it yields CASSLGAGGPWGEQFF.

This clonotype was counted ten times or more. This chain joins TRBV12-3 or TRBV12-4 and TRBJ2-7; D is uncertain. Trimming left V 3 bases short and J 1 base short, with 7 bases between. The CDR3 length is 13 residues. CDR3 bases: TGTGCCAGCAGTTTTTTCCGGTCCTACGAGCAGTACTTC. It codes for CASSFFRSYEQYF.

The chain is built from TRBV3-1 and TRBJ2-3; possibly TRBD2 for D (5 bases). Germline V gene lookup returns CDR1 LGHDT and CDR2 YNNKEL (reference sequence). The CDR3 is 12 amino acids. Trimming removed 8 bases at V and 4 bases at J, with 10 bases between. CDR3 loop: CASGPEADTQYF. The CDR3 DNA is TGTGCCAGCGGGCCGGAGGCAGATACGCAGTATTTT.